This T cell receptor beta chain was sequenced for a study of blood T cell repertoires in COVID-19. Study overall: Researchers got acute and convalescent COVID-19 samples from the United States, Italy and Spain. Sources were T cells, B-cell-depleted T cells, or PBMCs; the material itself was cDNA or gDNA.

Per the study methods: Reference gene primer amplification in the assay estimated nucleated cell counts. Sequencing used immunoSEQ multiplex PCR; TCRdb keeps in-frame clones, though not all of them. That table gives V, J and clone size, and the DNA gave D and trimming. The data show around 130,000 clones, around 83% seen once. This clone was counted a single time. The CDR3 is 10 amino acids. CDR1 SNHLY and CDR2 FYNNEI come from the germline V gene. Deletions cut 6 bases from V and 5 bases from J, with 4 bases between. This sequence joins TRBV2 and TRBJ2-5; D ambiguous. Sequences were obtained from peripheral blood. The TCR comes from a human donor in a cohort sampled during active COVID-19. The CDR3: CASSQETQYF. In nucleotides, the CDR3 is TGTGCCAGCAGCCAGGAGACCCAGTACTTC.